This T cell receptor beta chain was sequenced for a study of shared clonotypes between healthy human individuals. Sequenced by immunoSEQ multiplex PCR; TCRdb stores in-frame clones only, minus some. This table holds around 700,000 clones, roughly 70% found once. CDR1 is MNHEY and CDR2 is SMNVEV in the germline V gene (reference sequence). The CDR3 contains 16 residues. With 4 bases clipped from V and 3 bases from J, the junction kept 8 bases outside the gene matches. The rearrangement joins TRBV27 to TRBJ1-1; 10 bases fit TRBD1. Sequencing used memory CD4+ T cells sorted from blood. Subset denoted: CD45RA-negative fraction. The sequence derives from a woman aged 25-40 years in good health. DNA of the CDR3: TGTGCCAGCAGTTCCCGACAGGGGGCTGTGTACACTGAAGCTTTCTTT. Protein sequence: CASSSRQGAVYTEAFF.